This TCR beta chain was recovered during a study of blood T cells in healthy people across ages. As regards this clonotype: What it binds is not known.

The authors drew about 10 milliliters of peripheral blood from each donor. The CDR3 consists of 18 residues. Germline values: CDR1 LNHNV, CDR2 YYDKDF (reference sequence). V lost 3 bases and J lost 5; bases outside the gene matches: 13. Primers used in a second PCR of about 7 to 12 cycles were a sample-barcoded 5' primer and a J-beta primer mix. With 12 random nucleotides, a template-switch adaptor tagged each individual cDNA molecule. TCRdb fed the 5' RACE reads into MiXCR, producing one record per CDR3 protein. The sample consists of about 1.4 million distinct CDR3 sequences, around 59% of them appearing once. Study-level findings and limits: Age brought a roughly linear fall in TCR beta diversity measured per million T cells. Without sorted subsets, naive and antigen-experienced compartments could not be conclusively compared.

The specimen sequenced was blood. The rearrangement joins TRBV15 to TRBJ2-5; TRBD2 matches at 12 bases. This TCR was recovered from a man aged 18 to 35 in good health. The CDR3 is CATSSTSGGILASETQYF. For the CDR3, the DNA is TGTGCCACCAGCAGTACTAGCGGGGGGATTCTAGCTTCGGAGACCCAGTACTTC.